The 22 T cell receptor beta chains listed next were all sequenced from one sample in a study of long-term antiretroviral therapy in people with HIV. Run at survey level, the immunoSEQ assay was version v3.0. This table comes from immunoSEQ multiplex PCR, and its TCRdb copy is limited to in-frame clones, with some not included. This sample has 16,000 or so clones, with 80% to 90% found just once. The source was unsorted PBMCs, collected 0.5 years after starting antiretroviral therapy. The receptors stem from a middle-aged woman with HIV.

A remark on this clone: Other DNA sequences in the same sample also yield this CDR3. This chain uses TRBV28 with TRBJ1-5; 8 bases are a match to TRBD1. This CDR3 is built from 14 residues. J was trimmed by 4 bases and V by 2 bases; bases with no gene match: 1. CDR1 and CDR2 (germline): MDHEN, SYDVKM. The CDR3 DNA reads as TGTGCCAGCAGTTTAACAGGGGGGAATCAGCCCCAGCATTTT. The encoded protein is CASSLTGGNQPQHF.

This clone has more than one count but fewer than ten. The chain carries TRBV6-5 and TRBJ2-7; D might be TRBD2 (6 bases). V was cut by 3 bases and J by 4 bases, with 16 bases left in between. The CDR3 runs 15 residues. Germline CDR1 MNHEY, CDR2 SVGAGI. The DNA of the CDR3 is TGTGCCAGCAGTTATCCTACCTACCGGGGGTACGAGCAGTACTTC. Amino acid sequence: CASSYPTYRGYEQYF.

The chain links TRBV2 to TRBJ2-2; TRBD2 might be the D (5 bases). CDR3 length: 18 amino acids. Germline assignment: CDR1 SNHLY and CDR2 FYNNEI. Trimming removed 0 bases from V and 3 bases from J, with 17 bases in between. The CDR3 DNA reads TGTGCCAGCAGTGAAGCGCTTCTGGGCACGGACTACACCGGGGAGCTGTTTTTT. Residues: CASSEALLGTDYTGELFF.

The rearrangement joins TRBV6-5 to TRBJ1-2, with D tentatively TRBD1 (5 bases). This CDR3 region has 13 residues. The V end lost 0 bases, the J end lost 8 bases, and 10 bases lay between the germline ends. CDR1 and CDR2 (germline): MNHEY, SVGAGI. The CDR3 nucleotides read TGTGCCAGCAGTTACTCGGACACTGGCGGCTACACCTTC. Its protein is CASSYSDTGGYTF.

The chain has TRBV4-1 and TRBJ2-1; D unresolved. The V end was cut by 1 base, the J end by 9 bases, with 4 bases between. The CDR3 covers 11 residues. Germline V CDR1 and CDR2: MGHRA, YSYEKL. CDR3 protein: CASSQVAEQFF. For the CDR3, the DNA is TGCGCCAGCAGCCAAGTGGCTGAGCAGTTCTTC.

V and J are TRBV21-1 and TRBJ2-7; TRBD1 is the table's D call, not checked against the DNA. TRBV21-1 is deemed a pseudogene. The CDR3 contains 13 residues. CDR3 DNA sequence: TGTGCCAGCGTGTCCACAGTCCGGTACGAGCAGTACTTC. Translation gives CASVSTVRYEQYF.

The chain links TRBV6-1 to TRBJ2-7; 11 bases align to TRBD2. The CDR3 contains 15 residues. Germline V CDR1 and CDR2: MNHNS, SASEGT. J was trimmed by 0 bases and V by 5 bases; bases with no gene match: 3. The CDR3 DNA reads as TGTGCCAGCAGTACCGGGACTAGCGGCTCCTACGAGCAGTACTTC. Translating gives CASSTGTSGSYEQYF.

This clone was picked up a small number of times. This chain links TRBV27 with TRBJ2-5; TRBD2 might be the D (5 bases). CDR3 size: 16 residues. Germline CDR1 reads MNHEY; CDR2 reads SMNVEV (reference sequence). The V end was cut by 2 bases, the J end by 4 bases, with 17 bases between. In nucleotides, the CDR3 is TGTGCCAGCAGTTTAGATGGCCGGGGATTCGGAGAGACCCAGTACTTC. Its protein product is CASSLDGRGFGETQYF.

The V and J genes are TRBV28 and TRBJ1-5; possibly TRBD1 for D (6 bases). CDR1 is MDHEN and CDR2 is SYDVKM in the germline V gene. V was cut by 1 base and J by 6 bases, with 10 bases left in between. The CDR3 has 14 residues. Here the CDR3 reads CASSLSGASQPQHF. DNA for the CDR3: TGTGCCAGCAGTTTATCGGGGGCGTCTCAGCCCCAGCATTTT.

The CDR3 is CASSGTGARDTEAFF. For the CDR3, the DNA is TGTGCCAGCAGCGGGACAGGTGCTAGGGACACTGAAGCTTTCTTT. The chain links TRBV9 to TRBJ1-1; 7 bases agree with TRBD1. The ends lost 3 bases at V and 3 bases at J; junction bases unmatched: 8. Germline CDR1 reads SGDLS; CDR2 reads YYNGEE. The CDR3 loop spans 15 amino acids. Variable domain in full (rest from reference TRBV9 and TRBJ1-1): DSGVTQTPKHLITATGQRVTLRCSPRSGDLSVYWYQQSLDQGLQFLIQYYNGEERAKGNILERFSAQQFPDLHSELNLSSLELGDSALYFCASSGTGARDTEAFFGQGTRLTVV.

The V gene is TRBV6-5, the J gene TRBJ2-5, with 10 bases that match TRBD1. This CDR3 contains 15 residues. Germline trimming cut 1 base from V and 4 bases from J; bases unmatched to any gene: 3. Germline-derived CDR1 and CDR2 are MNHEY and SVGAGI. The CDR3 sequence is CASSYWTGGGETQYF. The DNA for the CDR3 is TGTGCCAGCAGTTACTGGACAGGGGGGGGAGAGACCCAGTACTTC.

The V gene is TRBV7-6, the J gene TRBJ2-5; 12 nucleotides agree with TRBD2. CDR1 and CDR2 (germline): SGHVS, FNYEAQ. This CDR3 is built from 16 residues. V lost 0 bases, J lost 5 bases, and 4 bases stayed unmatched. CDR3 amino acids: CASSLAPLAGGETQYF. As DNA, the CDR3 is TGTGCCAGCAGCTTAGCGCCACTAGCGGGAGGCGAGACCCAGTACTTC. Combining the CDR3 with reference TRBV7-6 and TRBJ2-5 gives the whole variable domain GAGVSQSPRYKVTKRGQDVALRCDPISGHVSLYWYRQALGQGPEFLTYFNYEAQQDKSGLPNDRFSAERPEGSISTLTIQRTEQRDSAMYRCASSLAPLAGGETQYFGPGTRLLVL.

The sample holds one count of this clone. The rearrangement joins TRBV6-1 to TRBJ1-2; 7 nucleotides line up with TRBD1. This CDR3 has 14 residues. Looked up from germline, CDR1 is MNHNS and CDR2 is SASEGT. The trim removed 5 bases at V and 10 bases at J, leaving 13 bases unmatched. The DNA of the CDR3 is TGTGCCAGCAGTATCGAACAGGGGCCGTTCGCCTACACCTTC. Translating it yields CASSIEQGPFAYTF.

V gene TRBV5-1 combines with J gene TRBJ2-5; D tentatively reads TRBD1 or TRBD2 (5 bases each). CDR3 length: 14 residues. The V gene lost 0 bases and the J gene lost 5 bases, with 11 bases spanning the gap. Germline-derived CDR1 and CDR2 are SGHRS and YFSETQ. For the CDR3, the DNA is TGCGCCAGCAGCTTGGCCCGGGGCGTGGAGACCCAGTACTTC. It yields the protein CASSLARGVETQYF.

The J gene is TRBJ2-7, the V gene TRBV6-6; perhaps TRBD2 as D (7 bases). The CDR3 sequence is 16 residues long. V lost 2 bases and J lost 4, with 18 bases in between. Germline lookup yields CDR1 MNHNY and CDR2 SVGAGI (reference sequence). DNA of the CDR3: TGTGCCAGCAGTTACGACTTTGGGGGAGGGGGTTACGAGCAGTACTTC. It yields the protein CASSYDFGGGGYEQYF.

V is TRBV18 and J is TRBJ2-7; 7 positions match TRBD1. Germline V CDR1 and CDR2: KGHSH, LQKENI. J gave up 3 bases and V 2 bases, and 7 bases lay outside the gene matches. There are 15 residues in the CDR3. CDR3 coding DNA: TGTGCCAGCTCACCAACGACAGGGTCCCTCTACGAGCAGTACTTC. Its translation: CASSPTTGSLYEQYF.

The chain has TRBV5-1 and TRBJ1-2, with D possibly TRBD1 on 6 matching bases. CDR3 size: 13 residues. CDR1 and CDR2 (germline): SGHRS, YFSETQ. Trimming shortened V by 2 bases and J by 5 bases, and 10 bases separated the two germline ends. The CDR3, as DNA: TGCGCCAGCAGCTTCCGGACAGAGTATGGCTACACCTTC. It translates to CASSFRTEYGYTF.

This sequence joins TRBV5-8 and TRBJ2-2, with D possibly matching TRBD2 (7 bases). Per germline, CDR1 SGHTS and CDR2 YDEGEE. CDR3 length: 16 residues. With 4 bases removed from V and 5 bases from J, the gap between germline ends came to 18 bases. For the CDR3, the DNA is TGTGCCAGCAGCCCCGACCGGGGGGCTGGAACCGGGGAGCTGTTTTTT. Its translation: CASSPDRGAGTGELFF.

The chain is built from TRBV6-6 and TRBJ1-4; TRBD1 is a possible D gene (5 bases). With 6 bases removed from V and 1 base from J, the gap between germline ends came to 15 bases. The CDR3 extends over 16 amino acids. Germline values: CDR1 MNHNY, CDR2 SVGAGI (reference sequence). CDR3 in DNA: TGTGCCAGCAGACGGGGCCCCTGGGAAACTAATGAAAAACTGTTTTTT. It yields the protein CASRRGPWETNEKLFF.

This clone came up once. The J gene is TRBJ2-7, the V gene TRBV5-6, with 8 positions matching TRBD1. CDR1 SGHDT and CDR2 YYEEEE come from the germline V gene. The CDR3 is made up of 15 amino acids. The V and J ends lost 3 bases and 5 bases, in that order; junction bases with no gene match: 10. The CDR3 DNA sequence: TGTGCCAGCAGCTGGTACGACAGGGGATCCCACGAGCAGTACTTC. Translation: CASSWYDRGSHEQYF.

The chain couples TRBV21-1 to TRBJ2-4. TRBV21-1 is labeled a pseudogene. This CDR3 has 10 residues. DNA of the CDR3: TGTGCCAGCAGCAAAGAACCTCAGTACTTC. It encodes CASSKEPQYF.

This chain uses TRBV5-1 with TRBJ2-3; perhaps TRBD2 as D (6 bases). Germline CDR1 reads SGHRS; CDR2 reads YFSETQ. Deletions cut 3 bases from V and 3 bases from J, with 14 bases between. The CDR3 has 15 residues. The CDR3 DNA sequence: TGCGCCAGCAGCTCCGGGAGCCAGTGGACAGATACGCAGTATTTT. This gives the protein CASSSGSQWTDTQYF.